This passage covers 32 T cell receptor beta chains from one sample sequenced in a study of breast tumors, draining lymph nodes, adjacent tissues. One entry per CDR3 protein, called by TCRdb with MiXCR from the multiplex PCR reads. The top ten hold 11% of the sample, which has under 45,000 distinct CDR3 sequences, 36% seen once. Material for sequencing was breast tumor tissue. The receptors were sampled from a female donor with breast cancer. Some clones in this sample may be carry-over from other donors' samples.

The chain has TRBV20-1 and TRBJ2-7, with 12 bases fitting TRBD2. Per germline, CDR1 DFQATT and CDR2 SNEGSKA (reference sequence). The CDR3 is 14 residues long. The V segment lost 6 bases and the J segment 0 bases; nucleotides outside the gene matches: 3. CDR3 in amino acids: CSAPSGRASYEQYF. The DNA of the CDR3 is TGCAGTGCCCCTAGCGGGAGGGCCTCCTACGAGCAGTACTTC.

This clonotype was counted a few times. This chain joins TRBV3-1 and TRBJ2-5, with D unresolved. Trimming cost V 0 bases and J 2 bases, with 13 bases left between them. Germline V CDR1 and CDR2: LGHDT, YNNKEL (reference sequence). The CDR3 extends over 16 amino acids. CDR3 in DNA: TGTGCCAGCAGCCAAGAAGGCGGCCGCTCGCAAGAGACCCAGTACTTC. Translating it yields CASSQEGGRSQETQYF.

This clonotype was detected only a few times. The J gene is TRBJ2-1, the V gene TRBV6-5; D not resolved. Trimming left V 1 base short and J 9 bases short, with 10 bases between. In germline, CDR1 is MNHEY, CDR2 SVGAGI. The CDR3 consists of 13 residues. The DNA of the CDR3 is TGTGCCAGCAGTTACTATGGTTCGGGTGAGCAGTTCTTC. Translating gives CASSYYGSGEQFF.

There are many counts of this clonotype. The V call is TRBV6-1, the J call TRBJ1-5; D is possibly TRBD1 (6 bases). The CDR3 contains 12 residues. Trimming left V 11 bases short and J 7 bases short, with 15 bases between. Germline loops: CDR1 MNHNS, CDR2 SASEGT. The CDR3 spells CAAQNQGQPQHF. In DNA form, the CDR3 reads TGTGCCGCCCAGAACCAGGGGCAGCCCCAGCATTTT.

CDR3 loop: CASSESGETYNEQFF. As DNA, the CDR3 is TGTGCCAGCAGCGAAAGCGGGGAGACCTACAATGAGCAGTTCTTC. The gene calls are TRBV9 and TRBJ2-1; TRBD2 agrees at 7 bases. CDR3 length: 15 residues. CDR1 SGDLS and CDR2 YYNGEE come from the germline V gene. With 3 bases clipped from V and 2 bases from J, the junction kept 5 bases outside the gene matches.

This sequence joins TRBV29-1 and TRBJ1-1; possibly TRBD1 for D (5 bases). The CDR3 spans 11 residues. V lost 0 bases and J 11 bases, leaving 10 bases between the germline ends. Germline values: CDR1 SQVTM, CDR2 ANQGSEA. The CDR3 coding sequence is TGCAGCGTTGAAGACCCAGGGAGGGCTTTCTTT. It translates to CSVEDPGRAFF.

The chain has TRBV30 and TRBJ1-2; 10 nucleotides agree with TRBD1. CDR1 is GTSNPN and CDR2 is SVGIG in the germline V gene (reference sequence). The CDR3 is 16 amino acids. J was trimmed by 2 bases and V by 0 bases; bases with no gene match: 6. The CDR3 DNA reads TGTGCCTGGAGTGTAAAGAGGACAGGGGGAAACTATGGCTACACCTTC. Translating it yields CAWSVKRTGGNYGYTF.

This clonotype was found many times. This chain joins TRBV28 and TRBJ2-5; no clear D. The V end lost 7 bases, the J end lost 1 base, and 10 bases lay between the germline ends. CDR1 is MDHEN, CDR2 SYDVKM, per germline. The CDR3 consists of 13 residues. The CDR3 DNA sequence: TGTGCCAGCAACGACCTACCCCAAGAGACCCAGTACTTC. This sequence encodes CASNDLPQETQYF.

In its sample, this clonotype was seen a few times. The chain links TRBV28 to TRBJ1-2; TRBD1 aligns across 8 bases. The CDR3 consists of 14 residues. V trimming: 2 bases; J trimming: 8 bases; junction bases outside the gene matches: 7. Germline loops: CDR1 MDHEN, CDR2 SYDVKM. CDR3 DNA: TGTGCCAGCAGTTTAGGGCAGGGGGCGTTAGGCTACACCTTC. Translated: CASSLGQGALGYTF.

This clonotype came up many times. V usage is TRBV9 and J usage is TRBJ2-1; D possibly corresponds to TRBD2 (6 bases). The CDR3 extends over 16 amino acids. V lost 2 bases to trimming and J lost 0 bases, with 12 bases between them. CDR1 and CDR2 (germline): SGDLS, YYNGEE. The CDR3 reads CASSVGGSSSYNEQFF. CDR3 sequence (DNA): TGTGCCAGCAGCGTCGGGGGTTCTAGCTCCTACAATGAGCAGTTCTTC.

This clonotype was detected ten times or more. The rearrangement uses TRBV7-2 and TRBJ2-7, with D tentatively TRBD2 (5 bases). Germline loops: CDR1 SGHTA, CDR2 FQGNSA. Trimming pared 0 bases from V and 0 bases from J, leaving 12 bases between. The CDR3 sequence is 16 residues long. CDR3 protein: CASSLAGLKNSYEQYF. For the CDR3, the DNA is TGTGCCAGCAGCTTAGCAGGACTGAAAAACTCCTACGAGCAGTACTTC.

This clonotype was counted between two and nine times. The V call is TRBV20-1, the J call TRBJ2-5; D is unclear. The V gene's germline CDR1 is DFQATT and CDR2 SNEGSKA (reference sequence). The CDR3 totals 16 residues. The germline V and J ends were trimmed by 3 bases and 5 bases, with 22 bases remaining between them. The DNA for the CDR3 is TGCAGTGCTAGGGATTACCTGGCGCAGGCTAAGGAGACCCAGTACTTC. As protein: CSARDYLAQAKETQYF.

About this clonotype: Relative to the germline gene, one junction end is altered; a read error may explain this. V gene TRBV12-3 or TRBV12-4 combines with J gene TRBJ2-7; D is uncertain. CDR3 length: 14 residues. The CDR3 reads CASGLGPPTYEQYF. The DNA of the CDR3 is TGTGCCAGCGGTTTAGGACCTCCTACCTACGAGCAGTACTTC.

The chain is built from TRBV7-2 and TRBJ2-7; the D gene could be TRBD1 or TRBD2 (5 bases each). V shed 4 bases and J shed 0 bases, with 13 bases lying between them. CDR3 size: 15 residues. The germline CDR1 and CDR2 sequences are SGHTA and FQGNSA. The CDR3 DNA sequence: TGTGCCAGCAGCTCCCGGGACGGAAGCTCCTACGAGCAGTACTTC. Translated, it gives CASSSRDGSSYEQYF.

By proportion, this clonotype is medium-sized. CDR3 residues: CATSDGLAGAYNEQFF. The CDR3 DNA reads as TGTGCCACCAGTGACGGACTAGCGGGGGCGTACAATGAGCAGTTCTTC. The rearrangement joins TRBV24-1 to TRBJ2-1; 13 bases fit TRBD2. J lost 4 bases, V lost 4 bases, and 3 bases had no gene match. Germline assignment: CDR1 KGHDR and CDR2 SFDVKD. The CDR3 spans 16 residues.

This clonotype showed up many times. The rearrangement uses TRBV19 and TRBJ2-2; 9 nucleotides line up with TRBD2. V was clipped by 7 bases and J by 8 bases; unmatched bases: 11. Germline V gene sequence: CDR1 LNHDA, CDR2 SQIVND (reference sequence). The CDR3 has 15 residues. The CDR3 nucleotides are TGTGCCAGTACCCGCGGGGGGGGCGCTTTAGGGGAGCTGTTTTTT. Translation: CASTRGGGALGELFF.

This clonotype was seen ten or more times. The rearrangement joins TRBV19 to TRBJ1-6, with D perhaps matching TRBD1 (5 bases). The CDR3 extends over 15 amino acids. CDR1 is LNHDA and CDR2 is SQIVND in the germline V gene (reference sequence). Trimming took 9 bases from V and 7 from J, leaving 19 bases between them. Written as DNA, the CDR3 is TGTGCCAGCTCCTCGTTCGGGCAGGGAAATTCACCCCTCCACTTT. Its protein is CASSSFGQGNSPLHF.

This clonotype was counted a few times. The J gene is TRBJ2-5, the V gene TRBV7-2, with D perhaps TRBD2 (6 bases). The CDR3 covers 14 residues. Trimming removed 1 base at V and 5 bases at J, with 11 bases between. CDR1 SGHTA and CDR2 FQGNSA come from the germline V gene. The CDR3 DNA sequence: TGTGCCAGCAGCTTAGAATCGGGGAGGGAGACCCAGTACTTC. Protein product: CASSLESGRETQYF.

The table lists this clonotype with many counts. The chain recombines TRBV11-2 with TRBJ2-3; unclear D gene. V lost 2 bases to trimming and J lost 0 bases, with 24 bases between them. The CDR3 sequence is 20 residues long. Germline values: CDR1 SGHAT, CDR2 FQNNGV. Here the CDR3 reads CASSLKMSRAIQLSTDTQYF. The CDR3 DNA reads TGTGCCAGCAGCTTAAAGATGAGTAGAGCAATTCAGTTGAGCACAGATACGCAGTATTTT. Drawing the rest from reference TRBV11-2 and TRBJ2-3, the complete variable domain is EAGVAQSPRYKIIEKRQSVAFWCNPISGHATLYWYQQILGQGPKLLIQFQNNGVVDDSQLPKDRFSAERLKGVDSTLKIQPAKLEDSAVYLCASSLKMSRAIQLSTDTQYFGPGTRLTVL.

This clonotype showed up many times. The chain couples TRBV2 to TRBJ2-1, with 12 bases fitting TRBD2. CDR3 length: 14 amino acids. J lost 7 bases, V lost 7 bases, and 5 bases had no gene match. Germline V gene sequence: CDR1 SNHLY, CDR2 FYNNEI. In DNA form, the CDR3 reads TGTGCCAGCATCGGACTAGCGGGACGGAATGAGCAGTTCTTC. It encodes CASIGLAGRNEQFF.

This clonotype was detected ten times or more. The gene calls are TRBV5-8 and TRBJ2-7, with 7 bases identical to TRBD1. V shed 1 base and J 3 bases; nucleotides not matched to a gene: 4. Per the germline V gene, CDR1 is SGHTS and CDR2 is YDEGEE. The CDR3 contains 14 residues. The CDR3 region is CASSLMPGGYEQYF. The CDR3 DNA is TGTGCCAGCAGCTTGATGCCAGGGGGCTACGAGCAGTACTTC.

This clonotype was counted many times. This chain joins TRBV2 and TRBJ2-1, with 10 bases matching TRBD1. The trim removed 5 bases at V and 1 base at J, leaving 2 bases unmatched. This CDR3 has 15 residues. Germline CDR1 is SNHLY and CDR2 is FYNNEI. The chain's CDR3 is CASSRDRGSYNEQFF. CDR3 nucleotides: TGTGCCAGCAGTCGGGACAGGGGTTCCTACAATGAGCAGTTCTTC.

This clonotype was detected many times. CDR3 coding DNA: TGCAGCGTTGGGGAGAGCGCCTACGAGCAGTACTTC. This sequence encodes CSVGESAYEQYF. The J gene is TRBJ2-7, the V gene TRBV29-1; TRBD2 might be the D (5 bases). In germline, CDR1 is SQVTM, CDR2 ANQGSEA. Trimming removed 4 bases from V and 2 bases from J, with 9 bases in between. There are 12 residues in the CDR3.

In its sample, this clonotype was seen many times. This rearrangement joins TRBV9 to TRBJ2-1; the D gene is possibly TRBD1 (6 bases). This CDR3 spans 15 amino acids. Germline V gene data show CDR1 as SGDLS and CDR2 as YYNGEE. With 4 bases removed from V and 7 bases from J, the gap between germline ends came to 18 bases. This CDR3 is CASSPEGEKQNEQFF. For the CDR3, the DNA is TGTGCCAGCAGCCCCGAGGGGGAGAAGCAAAATGAGCAGTTCTTC.

This clonotype has at least ten counts. The chain couples TRBV20-1 to TRBJ2-3; D not certain. Germline V gene data show CDR1 as DFQATT and CDR2 as SNEGSKA (reference sequence). The CDR3 loop spans 13 amino acids. Trimming cost V 6 bases and J 4 bases, with 14 bases left between them. This CDR3 is CSATTGPPDTQYF. As DNA, the CDR3 is TGCAGTGCCACTACCGGGCCCCCAGATACGCAGTATTTT.

Regarding this clonotype: A much bigger clone sits one base away, suggesting this may be a read error. The chain carries TRBV25-1 and TRBJ2-2; D remains unclear. The V gene lost 2 bases and the J gene lost 5 bases, with 6 bases spanning the gap. CDR3 length: 13 amino acids. Germline V lookup: CDR1 MGHDK, CDR2 SYGVNS. CDR3 region: CASSERGTGELFF. CDR3 DNA sequence: TGTGCCAGCAGTGAAAGAGGAACCGGGGAGCTGTTTTTT. Full variable domain (remainder filled in from reference TRBV25-1 and TRBJ2-2): EADIYQTPRYLVIGTGKKITLECSQTMGHDKMYWYQQDPGMELHLIHYSYGVNSTEKGDLSSESTVSRIRTEHFPLTLESARPSHTSQYLCASSERGTGELFFGEGSRLTVL.

This clonotype was seen at least ten times. The CDR3 here is CASSLGTGKRVKEKLFF. In DNA form, the CDR3 reads TGTGCCAGCAGCTTGGGGACAGGGAAACGTGTTAAGGAAAAACTGTTTTTT. The V gene is TRBV5-8, the J gene TRBJ1-4, with 8 bases fitting TRBD1. CDR1 and CDR2 (germline): SGHTS, YDEGEE. Trimming removed 0 bases from V and 8 bases from J; junction bases left unmatched: 12. This CDR3 region has 17 residues.

On this clonotype itself: A much more abundant neighbour one base away suggests this may be a read error. The rearrangement uses TRBV6-1 and TRBJ1-3; 10 bases agree with TRBD1. The CDR3 sequence is 16 residues long. Germline CDR1 is MNHNS and CDR2 is SASEGT. CDR3 sequence: CACSQPGQGHGNTIYF. The CDR3 coding sequence is TGTGCCTGCAGCCAGCCGGGACAGGGGCACGGAAACACCATATATTTT.

A word on this clonotype: A much larger clone lies a single base off, so this may be a read error. V and J are TRBV4-3 and TRBJ2-3; D unresolved. Germline-derived CDR1 and CDR2 are LGHNA and YSLEER. The CDR3 sequence is 16 residues long. The chain's CDR3 is CASSQDRGRGADAQYF. For the CDR3, the DNA is TGCGCCAGCAGCCAAGATAGAGGAAGAGGTGCAGATGCGCAGTATTTT.

This clonotype was observed a handful of times. The genes are TRBV18 and TRBJ2-2; no clear D. Germline V gene data show CDR1 as KGHSH and CDR2 as LQKENI. The CDR3 is 12 residues long. V gave up 7 bases and J gave up 7 bases, with 10 bases separating them. The DNA of the CDR3 is TGTGCCAGCTTCAGGACCTTCGGGGAGCTGTTTTTT. Translated, it gives CASFRTFGELFF. The whole variable domain, remainder taken from reference TRBV18 and TRBJ2-2, is NAGVMQNPRHLVRRRGQEARLRCSPMKGHSHVYWYRQLPEEGLKFMVYLQKENIIDESGMPKERFSAEFPKEGPSILRIQQVVRGDSAAYFCASFRTFGELFFGEGSRLTVL.

This clonotype came up many times. The rearrangement joins TRBV5-1 to TRBJ1-3; D gene uncertain. Germline V gene data show CDR1 as SGHRS and CDR2 as YFSETQ. V lost 0 bases, J lost 0 bases, and 7 bases lay in between. The length of the CDR3 is 15 residues. Written as DNA, the CDR3 is TGCGCCAGCAGCTTGGACAAGGCCTCTGGAAACACCATATATTTT. Residues: CASSLDKASGNTIYF.

This clonotype occurred many times. The chain employs TRBV19 and TRBJ2-6, with 9 nucleotides matching TRBD1. CDR3 length equals 19 residues. Germline CDR1 is LNHDA and CDR2 is SQIVND (reference sequence). V lost 1 base, J lost 2 bases, and 9 bases stayed unmatched. DNA for the CDR3: TGTGCCAGTAGTATAGCAACCGGGACAGGGAAGGCTGGGGCCAACGTCCTGACTTTC. Protein: CASSIATGTGKAGANVLTF. Filled out from reference TRBV19 and TRBJ2-6, the complete variable domain reads DGGITQSPKYLFRKEGQNVTLSCEQNLNHDAMYWYRQDPGQGLRLIYYSQIVNDFQKGDIAEGYSVSREKKESFPLTVTSAQKNPTAFYLCASSIATGTGKAGANVLTFGAGSRLTVL.